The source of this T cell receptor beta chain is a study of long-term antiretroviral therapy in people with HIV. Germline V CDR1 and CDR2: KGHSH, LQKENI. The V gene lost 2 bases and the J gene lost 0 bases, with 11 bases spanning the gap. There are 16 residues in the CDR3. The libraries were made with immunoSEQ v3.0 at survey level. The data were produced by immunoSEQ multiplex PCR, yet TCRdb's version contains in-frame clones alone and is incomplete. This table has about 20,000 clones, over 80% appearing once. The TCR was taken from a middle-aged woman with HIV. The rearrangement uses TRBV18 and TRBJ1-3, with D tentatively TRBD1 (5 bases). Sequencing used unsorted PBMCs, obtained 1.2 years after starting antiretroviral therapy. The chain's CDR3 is CASSPYDSSSGNTIYF. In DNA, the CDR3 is TGTGCCAGCTCACCATACGACAGTTCCTCTGGAAACACCATATATTTT.